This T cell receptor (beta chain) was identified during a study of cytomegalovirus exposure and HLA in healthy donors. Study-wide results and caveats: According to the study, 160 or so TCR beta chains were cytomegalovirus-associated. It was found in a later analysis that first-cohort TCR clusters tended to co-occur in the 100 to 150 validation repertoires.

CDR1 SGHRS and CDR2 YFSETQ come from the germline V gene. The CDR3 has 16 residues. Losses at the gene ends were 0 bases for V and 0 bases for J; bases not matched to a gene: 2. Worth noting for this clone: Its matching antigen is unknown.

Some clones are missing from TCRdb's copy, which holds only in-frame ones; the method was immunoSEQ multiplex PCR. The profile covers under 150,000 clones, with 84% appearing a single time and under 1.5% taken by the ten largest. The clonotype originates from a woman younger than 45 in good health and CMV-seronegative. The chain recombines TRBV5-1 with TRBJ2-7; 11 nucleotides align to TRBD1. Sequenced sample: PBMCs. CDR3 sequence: CASSLGGQGDSYEQYF. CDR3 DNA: TGCGCCAGCAGCTTGGGGGGACAGGGGGACTCCTACGAGCAGTACTTC.